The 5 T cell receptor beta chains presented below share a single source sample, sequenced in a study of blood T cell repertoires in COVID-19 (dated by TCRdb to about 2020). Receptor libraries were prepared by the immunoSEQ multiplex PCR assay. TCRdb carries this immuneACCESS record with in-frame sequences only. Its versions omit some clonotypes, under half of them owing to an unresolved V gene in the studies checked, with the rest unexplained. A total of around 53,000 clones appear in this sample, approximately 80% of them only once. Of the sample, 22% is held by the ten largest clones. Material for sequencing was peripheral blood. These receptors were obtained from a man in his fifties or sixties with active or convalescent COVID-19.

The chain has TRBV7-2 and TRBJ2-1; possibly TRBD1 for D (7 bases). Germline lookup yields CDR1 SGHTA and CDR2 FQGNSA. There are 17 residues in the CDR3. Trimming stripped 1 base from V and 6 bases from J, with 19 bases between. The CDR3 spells CASSLVGGGNSANEQFF. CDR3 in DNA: TGTGCCAGCAGCTTAGTAGGGGGCGGGAATTCGGCCAATGAGCAGTTCTTC.

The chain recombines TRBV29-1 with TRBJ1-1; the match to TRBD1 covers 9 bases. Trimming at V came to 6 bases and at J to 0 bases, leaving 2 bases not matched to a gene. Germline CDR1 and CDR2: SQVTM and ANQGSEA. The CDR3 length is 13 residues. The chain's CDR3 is CSVTGGLNTEAFF. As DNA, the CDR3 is TGCAGCGTGACAGGGGGTCTGAACACTGAAGCTTTCTTT.

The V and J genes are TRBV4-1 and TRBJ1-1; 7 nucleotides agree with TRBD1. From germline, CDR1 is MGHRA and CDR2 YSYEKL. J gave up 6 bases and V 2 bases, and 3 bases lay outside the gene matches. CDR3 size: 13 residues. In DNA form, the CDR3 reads TGCGCCAGCAGCCAATACAGGGGACCTGAAGCTTTCTTT. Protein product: CASSQYRGPEAFF.

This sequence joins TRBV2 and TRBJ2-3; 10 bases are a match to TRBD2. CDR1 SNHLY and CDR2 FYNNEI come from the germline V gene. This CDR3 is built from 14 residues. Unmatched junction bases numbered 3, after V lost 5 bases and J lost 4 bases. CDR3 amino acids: CASSSGRGADTQYF. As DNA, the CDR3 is TGTGCCAGCAGTAGCGGGAGGGGGGCAGATACGCAGTATTTT.

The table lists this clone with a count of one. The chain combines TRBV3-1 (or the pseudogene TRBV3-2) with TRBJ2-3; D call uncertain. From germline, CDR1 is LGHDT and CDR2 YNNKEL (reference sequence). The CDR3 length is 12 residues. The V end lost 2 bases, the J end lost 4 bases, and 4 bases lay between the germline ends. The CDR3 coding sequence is TGTGCCAGCAGCCAACTCGCAGATACGCAGTATTTT. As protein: CASSQLADTQYF.